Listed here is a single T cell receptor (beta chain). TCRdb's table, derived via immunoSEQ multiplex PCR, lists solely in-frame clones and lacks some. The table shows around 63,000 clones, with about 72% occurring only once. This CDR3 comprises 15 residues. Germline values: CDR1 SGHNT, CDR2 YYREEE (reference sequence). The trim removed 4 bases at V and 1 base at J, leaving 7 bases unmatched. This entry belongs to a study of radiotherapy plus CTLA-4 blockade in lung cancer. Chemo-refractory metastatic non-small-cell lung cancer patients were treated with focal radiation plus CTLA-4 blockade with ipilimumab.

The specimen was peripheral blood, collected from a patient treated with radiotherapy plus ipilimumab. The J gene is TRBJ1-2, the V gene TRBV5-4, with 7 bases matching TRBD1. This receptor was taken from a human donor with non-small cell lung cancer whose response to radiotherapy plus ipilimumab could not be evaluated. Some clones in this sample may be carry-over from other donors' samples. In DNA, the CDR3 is TGTGCCAGCAGCCCCGCGACAGGGAATAACTATGGCTACACCTTC. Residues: CASSPATGNNYGYTF.